A single sample is the source of the 21 T cell receptor beta chains below, sequenced in a study of blood T cell repertoires in COVID-19. The data were produced by immunoSEQ multiplex PCR, yet TCRdb's version contains in-frame clones alone and is incomplete. The profile shows roughly 170,000 clones, about four fifths of them singletons. The sequencing input was peripheral blood. The receptor set was obtained from a human donor in a cohort sampled during active COVID-19.

The chain uses TRBV18 and TRBJ2-7; 8 bases agree with TRBD1. V shed 1 base, J shed 4 bases, and the junction held 6 bases outside the gene matches. Germline lookup yields CDR1 KGHSH and CDR2 LQKENI. The CDR3 totals 15 residues. CDR3 loop: CASSPREQGVYEQYF. CDR3 bases: TGTGCCAGCTCACCACGGGAACAGGGGGTTTACGAGCAGTACTTC.

The chain joins TRBV6-5 to TRBJ1-4, with 9 bases fitting TRBD1. Germline V gene data show CDR1 as MNHEY and CDR2 as SVGAGI. V lost 0 bases to trimming and J lost 11 bases; unmatched junction nucleotides: 1. The CDR3 is 13 residues long. The DNA for the CDR3 is TGTGCCAGCAGTTACTCGACAGGGGGGAAACTGTTTTTT. This translates into CASSYSTGGKLFF.

The V and J genes are TRBV2 and TRBJ2-1; D perhaps matches TRBD2 (5 bases). The V gene lost 7 bases and the J gene lost 3 bases, with 13 bases spanning the gap. There are 14 residues in the CDR3. Germline CDR1 and CDR2: SNHLY and FYNNEI. CDR3 protein: CASIPDGNYNEQFF. As DNA, the CDR3 is TGTGCCAGCATCCCCGACGGGAACTACAATGAGCAGTTCTTC.

The chain links TRBV6-5 to TRBJ1-4; possibly TRBD1 for D (6 bases). The germline V and J ends were trimmed by 0 bases and 4 bases, with 9 bases remaining between them. Germline CDR1 is MNHEY and CDR2 is SVGAGI. The CDR3 spans 15 residues. The CDR3 sequence: CASSYSTGLNEKLFF. The CDR3, as DNA: TGTGCCAGCAGTTACTCGACAGGCCTTAATGAAAAACTGTTTTTT.

J is TRBJ2-3 and V is TRBV5-1; 7 bases match TRBD2. Germline trimming cut 0 bases from V and 4 bases from J; bases unmatched to any gene: 11. Germline CDR1 and CDR2: SGHRS and YFSETQ. The CDR3 length is 17 residues. CDR3 region: CASSLARGGGTADTQYF. The CDR3 nucleotides are TGCGCCAGCAGCTTGGCCCGGGGCGGGGGAACGGCAGATACGCAGTATTTT.

The rearrangement uses TRBV3-1 (or the pseudogene TRBV3-2) and TRBJ2-7; D might be TRBD2 (7 bases). The ends were cut back, 0 bases at V and 11 bases at J, with 14 bases in the middle. The CDR3 has 13 residues. The V gene's germline CDR1 is LGHDT and CDR2 YNNKEL (reference sequence). The CDR3 loop is CASSQEWEGHKYF. DNA of the CDR3: TGTGCCAGCAGCCAAGAGTGGGAGGGACATAAGTACTTC.

Remarks on this clone: The sample contains more than one DNA sequence encoding this CDR3. The chain has TRBV3-1 (or the pseudogene TRBV3-2) and TRBJ1-1; no clear D. The CDR3 sequence is 13 residues long. CDR1 and CDR2 (germline): LGHDT, YNNKEL (reference sequence). Trimming shortened V by 0 bases and J by 2 bases, and 4 bases separated the two germline ends. CDR3 region: CASSQDRNTEAFF. CDR3 DNA: TGTGCCAGCAGCCAAGATAGAAACACTGAAGCTTTCTTT.

This clone was observed a few times. The genes are TRBV5-1 and TRBJ1-6; D is unresolved. Germline V lookup: CDR1 SGHRS, CDR2 YFSETQ. This CDR3 has 13 amino acids. Trimming left V 4 bases short and J 7 bases short, with 9 bases between. The chain's CDR3 is CASSADLNSPLHF. CDR3 nucleotides: TGCGCCAGCAGCGCAGACTTAAATTCACCCCTCCACTTT. The full variable domain, its missing parts supplied by reference TRBV5-1 and TRBJ1-6, is KAGVTQTPRYLIKTRGQQVTLSCSPISGHRSVSWYQQTPGQGLQFLFEYFSETQRNKGNFPGRFSGRQFSNSRSEMNVSTLELGDSALYLCASSADLNSPLHFGNGTRLTVT.

This chain connects TRBV13 to TRBJ1-1; tentatively, D is TRBD1 (5 bases). Trimming took off 5 bases at V and 0 bases at J, with 13 bases between the two ends. This CDR3 is 15 amino acids long. Germline V gene sequence: CDR1 PRHDT, CDR2 FYEKMQ (reference sequence). The CDR3 sequence: CASSRRTNMNTEAFF. CDR3 nucleotides: TGTGCCAGCAGCCGACGGACAAATATGAACACTGAAGCTTTCTTT.

J is TRBJ2-7 and V is TRBV5-1, with D perhaps matching TRBD2 (6 bases). The CDR3 sequence is 14 residues long. Between the trimmed V and J ends, which lost 5 bases and 4 bases, there was a span of 16 bases. The germline V gene encodes CDR1 SGHRS and CDR2 YFSETQ. CDR3 bases: TGCGCCAGCAGGGAGGGACCGGGACCTTACGAGCAGTACTTC. Protein product: CASREGPGPYEQYF.

The V gene is TRBV7-8, the J gene TRBJ1-6, with TRBD1 identical over 7 bases. V gave up 5 bases and J gave up 7 bases; unmatched junction bases: 14. The CDR3 loop spans 17 amino acids. Germline V lookup: CDR1 SGHVS, CDR2 FQNEAQ. Here the CDR3 reads CASSPTRGQAENSPLHF. The CDR3 bases are TGTGCCAGCAGCCCAACGAGGGGGCAGGCGGAGAATTCACCCCTCCACTTT.

Regarding this clone: Other DNA sequences in this sample translate to the same CDR3. The chain is built from TRBV18 and TRBJ1-5; TRBD1 matches at 8 bases. The V and J ends lost 3 bases and 4 bases, in that order; junction bases with no gene match: 2. CDR1 KGHSH and CDR2 LQKENI come from the germline V gene. The CDR3 loop spans 14 amino acids. This chain's CDR3 is CASSPGTGNQPQHF. For the CDR3, the DNA is TGTGCCAGCTCACCGGGGACAGGTAATCAGCCCCAGCATTTT. The full variable domain, its missing parts supplied by reference TRBV18 and TRBJ1-5, is NAGVMQNPRHLVRRRGQEARLRCSPMKGHSHVYWYRQLPEEGLKFMVYLQKENIIDESGMPKERFSAEFPKEGPSILRIQQVVRGDSAAYFCASSPGTGNQPQHFGDGTRLSIL.

The chain uses TRBV5-1 and TRBJ2-5, with 7 bases matching TRBD2. The germline V gene has CDR1 SGHRS and CDR2 YFSETQ. V shed 4 bases, J shed 2 bases, and the junction held 5 bases outside the gene matches. This CDR3 has 14 amino acids. CDR3 in amino acids: CASSPGLVQETQYF. The CDR3 DNA follows: TGCGCCAGCAGCCCCGGACTAGTTCAAGAGACCCAGTACTTC.

This sequence joins TRBV6-5 and TRBJ2-7, with 7 nucleotides matching TRBD1. The CDR3 loop spans 13 amino acids. Losses at the gene ends were 6 bases for V and 4 bases for J; bases not matched to a gene: 6. Germline-derived CDR1 and CDR2 are MNHEY and SVGAGI. The chain's CDR3 is CASRGGKGYEQYF. The DNA of the CDR3 is TGTGCCAGCAGAGGGGGCAAAGGTTACGAGCAGTACTTC.

The V call is TRBV9, the J call TRBJ1-1, with TRBD1 as a possible D gene (6 bases). CDR3 length equals 15 residues. V was shortened by 3 bases and J by 2 bases, with 14 bases between the two germline ends. From germline, CDR1 is SGDLS and CDR2 YYNGEE. The CDR3 coding sequence is TGTGCCAGCAGCGCCGGGGACACTTTTAACACTGAAGCTTTCTTT. As protein: CASSAGDTFNTEAFF.

In nucleotides, the CDR3 is TGTGCCAGCAGCCGTATCAGGTGGGGCAGACAATCCACAGATACGCAGTATTTT. Amino acids: CASSRIRWGRQSTDTQYF. This chain joins TRBV11-2 and TRBJ2-3; perhaps TRBD1 as D (5 bases). CDR1 is SGHAT, CDR2 FQNNGV, per germline. V lost 5 bases and J 2 bases, leaving 23 bases between the germline ends. The length of the CDR3 is 18 residues.

The V call is TRBV2, the J call TRBJ1-4, with TRBD1 matching over 9 bases. The germline V gene has CDR1 SNHLY and CDR2 FYNNEI. J lost 2 bases, V lost 6 bases, and 7 bases had no gene match. The CDR3 is 16 residues long. Here the CDR3 reads CASRGGQGLTNEKLFF. DNA for the CDR3: TGTGCCAGCAGGGGAGGACAGGGGTTGACTAATGAAAAACTGTTTTTT. The complete variable domain, with remaining parts taken from reference TRBV2 and TRBJ1-4, reads EPEVTQTPSHQVTQMGQEVILRCVPISNHLYFYWYRQILGQKVEFLVSFYNNEISEKSEIFDDQFSVERPDGSNFTLKIRSTKLEDSAMYFCASRGGQGLTNEKLFFGSGTQLSVL.

The rearrangement uses TRBV15 and TRBJ2-1, with unresolved D. Germline CDR1 LNHNV, CDR2 YYDKDF (reference sequence). V shed 1 base and J shed 12 bases, with 13 bases lying between them. CDR3 length: 13 residues. The CDR3 here is CATSRAGSPVQFF. As DNA, the CDR3 is TGTGCCACCAGCAGAGCGGGTAGCCCGGTGCAGTTCTTC.

The chain employs TRBV25-1 and TRBJ2-7; D perhaps matches TRBD1 (5 bases). CDR1 and CDR2 (germline): MGHDK, SYGVNS. Between the trimmed V and J ends, which lost 0 bases and 1 base, there was a span of 7 bases. CDR3 length: 14 residues. The CDR3 nucleotides read TGTGCCAGCAGTGAATATCAGGGTTCCTACGAGCAGTACTTC. It codes for CASSEYQGSYEQYF.

The chain carries TRBV28 and TRBJ1-1; the D is unclear. Trimming cost V 5 bases and J 2 bases, with 9 bases left between them. CDR3 length equals 13 residues. Germline V CDR1 and CDR2: MDHEN, SYDVKM. This CDR3 reads CASSLDSNTEAFF. The CDR3 DNA reads as TGTGCCAGCAGTCTGGACTCTAACACTGAAGCTTTCTTT.

The gene calls are TRBV5-1 and TRBJ1-4; 8 nucleotides match TRBD1. V lost 3 bases and J lost 6; bases outside the gene matches: 7. The CDR3 totals 15 residues. Germline V gene sequence: CDR1 SGHRS, CDR2 YFSETQ. CDR3 nucleotide sequence: TGCGCCAGCAGCTCAGCAGGACAGGGTGATGAAAAACTGTTTTTT. Translated, it gives CASSSAGQGDEKLFF.